These T cell receptor beta chains were read from a single sample in a study of T cell responses to AZD1222 COVID-19 vaccine. Only in-frame clones appear in the TCRdb table, and some are missing; sequencing was by immunoSEQ multiplex PCR. The table includes over 75,000 clones, roughly 89% detected once. The material sequenced was peripheral blood, taken on day 0 of AZD1222 vaccination. The receptors originated from an adult in good health. Each CDR3 is given with its conserved first and last residue. Each record gives: J gene, V gene, CDR3 protein.

TRBJ2-3 TRBV12-5 CASGYRASTDTQYF
TRBJ1-3 TRBV5-4 CASSLAGQGNTIYF
TRBJ1-3 TRBV3-1/TRBV3-2 CASSQWEGAVGNTIYF
TRBJ2-3 TRBV2 CASSRRSTDTQYF
TRBJ2-2 TRBV6-6 CASSPPTGTGGNTGELFF
TRBJ2-1 TRBV28 CASSGSSSYNEQFF
TRBJ1-3 TRBV18 CASSPSGGSSGNTIYF
TRBJ2-1 TRBV6-1 CASSGLGREGQGERFF
TRBJ2-1 TRBV9 CASSISGVYNEQFF
TRBJ2-7 TRBV6-7 CASSYGSGGPHEQYF
TRBJ1-2 TRBV10-3 CAISESLNSNTF
TRBJ1-4 TRBV29-1 CSVGDRVIPSKFETRKKLFF
TRBJ1-1 TRBV19 CASSIKRNTEAFF
TRBJ1-1 TRBV19 CASSYDPLQGAQIRNTEAFF
TRBJ2-1 TRBV9 CASRRDNEQFF
TRBJ1-2 TRBV25-1 CASSGFWGNYGYTF
TRBJ2-7 TRBV7-2 CASSLDRAYEQYF
TRBJ1-1 TRBV18 CASSFTTGTGLAEAFF
TRBJ1-6 TRBV2 CARTSGGNSPLHF
TRBJ1-5 TRBV18 CASSPGGPGQPQHF
TRBJ1-1 TRBV18 CASSPPAGGILSTEAFF
TRBJ1-4 TRBV10-3 CAIRKGAAANEKLFF
TRBJ1-3 TRBV6-5 CASRTTGHSGNTIYF
TRBJ2-7 TRBV7-9 CASSGSGLFYEQYF
TRBJ1-1 TRBV5-1 CASSLEGARGAFF